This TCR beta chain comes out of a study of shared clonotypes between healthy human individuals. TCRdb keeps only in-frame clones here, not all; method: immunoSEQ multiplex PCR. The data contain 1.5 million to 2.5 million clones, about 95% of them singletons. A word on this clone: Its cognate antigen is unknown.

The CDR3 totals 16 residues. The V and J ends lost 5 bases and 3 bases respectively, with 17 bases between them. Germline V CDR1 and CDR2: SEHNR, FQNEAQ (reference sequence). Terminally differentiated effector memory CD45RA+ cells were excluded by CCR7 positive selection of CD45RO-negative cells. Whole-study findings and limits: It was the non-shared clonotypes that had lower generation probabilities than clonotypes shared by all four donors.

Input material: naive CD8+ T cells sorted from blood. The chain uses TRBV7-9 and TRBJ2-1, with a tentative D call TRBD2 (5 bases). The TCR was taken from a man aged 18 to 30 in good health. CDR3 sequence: CASSATGRSDYNEQFF. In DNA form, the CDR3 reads TGTGCCAGCAGCGCCACCGGACGTAGCGACTACAATGAGCAGTTCTTC.